This T cell receptor (beta chain) was identified during a study of graft-versus-host responses after intestinal transplantation (dated by TCRdb to about 2021). Turning to the overall study: Multivisceral, liver-intestinal, or isolated intestinal transplants were received by the recipients. Every recipient was given anti-thymocyte globulin induction, followed by around three years of maintenance tacrolimus and steroids. Bulk TCR-beta CDR3 sequencing was used to track graft-versus-host and host-versus-graft alloreactive T cell clones in the graft, circulation and bone marrow after intestinal transplantation. To identify alloreactive clones, pre-transplant mixed lymphocyte reaction products were sequenced and then compared with unstimulated pre-transplant donor and recipient T cells. The cohort enrolled 20 to 25 intestinal transplant recipients, one of whom was a retransplant, and a few patients without pretransplant specimens were excluded. A peak of at least 4% donor T cells among recipient peripheral blood mononuclear cells was the definition used for donor T cell macrochimerism. Instead of going to the commercial service, samples from a few later patients were sequenced in-house on an Illumina MiSeq and processed with MiXCR. Broader findings and caveats from the paper: Conclusions were limited by the relatively low number and heterogeneity of intestinal transplant patients. High GvH to HvG T cell clonal ratios were observed in the allografts of patients with donor T cell macrochimerism. Early after transplant, declines in HvG clones were associated with peak levels of circulating GvH clones. GvH clones were detected in recipient bone marrow, and some of these GvH clones were observed earlier in ileal mucosa or blood, consistent with an intestinal mucosal origin.

The method was the immunoSEQ multiplex PCR assay. High-throughput TCR-beta CDR3 sequencing of genomic DNA from most patients was performed by Adaptive Biotechnologies. As for the original processing: Adaptive's ImmunoSEQ software was the source of the TCR sequencing data for roughly 19 patients, while a few other patients were processed with MiXCR and VDJtools. CDR3 nucleotide sequences shared by donor and recipient were removed because the origin of these sequences could not be assigned. At least 2-fold expansion over unstimulated cells and a minimum CFSE-low frequency of 0.002% (template counts) or 0.001% (read counts) were required for clones to be classified as alloreactive. Clones were considered mappable if detected in sequenced pre-transplant spleen, lymph node, or MLR CFSE-low populations of the donor or recipient. The cumulative frequency of alloreactive clones was calculated as a percentage of all sequences, weighted by copy number. Sourced from immuneACCESS, this table was stored by TCRdb with only in-frame sequences that have V and J called. A share of the clones is absent; for the studies checked, an unresolved V gene accounts for under half, and the remainder has no known explanation. V and J calls and clone size follow that table, whereas D and trimming were derived from the DNA. The sample table contains around 16,000 clones; only one count was recorded for 80% to 90% of them. The leading ten clones occupy approximately 5.6% of the sample.

A note on this clone: Its antigen is unknown. No per-base quality is available; no much larger clone lies one base away.

The CDR3, from cysteine to phenylalanine, totals 16 residues. Of the read, only the CDR3 DNA is kept; its 48 bases are in frame from base 1. Between the V and J ends, shortened by 2 bases and 1 base respectively, the junction contains 14 bases. CDR1 and CDR2 (SGHTA, FQGTGA) derive from the germline V gene. Blood samples were collected up to 4 times in the first month after transplant and then at least monthly when available. The rearrangement combines TRBV7-3 with TRBJ1-1; the D gene is perhaps TRBD1, on 5 matching bases. The sequence derives from a human patient who received an intestinal transplant, so some T cells may come from the graft donor. The sample consisted of PBMCs, taken approximately 3.5 months after intestinal transplant. The CDR3 is CASSLEGRMPNTEAFF. The sequence in DNA is TGTGCCAGCAGCTTAGAGGGGAGGATGCCGAACACTGAAGCTTTCTTT.